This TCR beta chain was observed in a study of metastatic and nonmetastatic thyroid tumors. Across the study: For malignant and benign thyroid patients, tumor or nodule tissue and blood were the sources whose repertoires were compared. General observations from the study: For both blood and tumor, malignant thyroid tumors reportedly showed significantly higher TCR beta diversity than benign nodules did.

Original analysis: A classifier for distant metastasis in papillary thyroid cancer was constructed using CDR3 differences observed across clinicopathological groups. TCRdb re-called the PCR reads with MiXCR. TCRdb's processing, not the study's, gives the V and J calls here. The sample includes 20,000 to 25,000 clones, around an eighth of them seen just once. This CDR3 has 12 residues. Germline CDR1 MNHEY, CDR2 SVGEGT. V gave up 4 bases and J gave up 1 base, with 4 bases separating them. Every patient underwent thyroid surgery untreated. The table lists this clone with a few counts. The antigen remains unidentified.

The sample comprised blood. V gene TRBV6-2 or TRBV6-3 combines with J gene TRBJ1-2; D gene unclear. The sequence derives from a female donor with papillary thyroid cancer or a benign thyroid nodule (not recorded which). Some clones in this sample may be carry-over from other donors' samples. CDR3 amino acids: CASSSYNYGYTF. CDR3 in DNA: TGTGCCAGCAGTTCTTATAACTATGGCTACACCTTC.